This T cell receptor beta chain was captured by sequencing in a study of cytomegalovirus exposure and HLA in healthy donors. Study observations and caveats: Segments of the TCR beta V type were, in most cases, productive about 87% or about 30% of the time in an earlier analysis.

Both 60 Vbeta primers and 13 Jbeta primers went into the PCR. The protocol was immunoSEQ multiplex PCR, while the TCRdb copy is restricted to in-frame clones and leaves out a portion. Of 100,000 to 140,000 clones in the sample, roughly 80% were seen once. V trimming: 6 bases; J trimming: 2 bases; junction bases outside the gene matches: 4. From germline, CDR1 is MNHNS and CDR2 SASEGT. The CDR3 extends over 13 amino acids. Regarding this clone: Its specificity is unknown.

Healthy people donating bone marrow made up the donors. At the time of sampling, donors were nominally healthy, though unrecorded immune exposures were likely. This receptor was obtained from a young man in good health and CMV-seropositive. The sample taken for sequencing was PBMCs. The rearrangement links TRBV6-1 to TRBJ2-7, with TRBD1 matching over 7 bases. This CDR3 reads CASRGQRTYEQYF. CDR3 coding DNA: TGTGCCAGCAGGGGACAGCGTACCTACGAGCAGTACTTC.